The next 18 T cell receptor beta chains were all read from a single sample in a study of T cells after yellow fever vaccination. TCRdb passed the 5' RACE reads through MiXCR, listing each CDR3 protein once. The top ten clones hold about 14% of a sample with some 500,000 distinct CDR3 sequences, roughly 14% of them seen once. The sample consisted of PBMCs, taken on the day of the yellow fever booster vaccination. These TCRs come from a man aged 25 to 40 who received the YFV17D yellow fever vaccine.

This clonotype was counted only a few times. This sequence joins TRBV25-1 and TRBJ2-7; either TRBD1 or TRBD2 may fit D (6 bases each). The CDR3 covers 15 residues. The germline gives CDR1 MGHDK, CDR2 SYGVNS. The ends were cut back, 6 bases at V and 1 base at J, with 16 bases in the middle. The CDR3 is CASRRGGSGSYEQYF. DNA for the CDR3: TGTGCCAGCAGGAGAGGGGGGAGTGGATCCTACGAGCAGTACTTC.

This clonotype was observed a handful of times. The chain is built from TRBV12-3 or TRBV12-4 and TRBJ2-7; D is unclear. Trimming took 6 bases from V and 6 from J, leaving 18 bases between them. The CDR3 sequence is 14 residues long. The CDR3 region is CASSRTSVPVEQYF. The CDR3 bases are TGTGCCAGCAGCCGGACCTCGGTACCGGTCGAGCAGTACTTC.

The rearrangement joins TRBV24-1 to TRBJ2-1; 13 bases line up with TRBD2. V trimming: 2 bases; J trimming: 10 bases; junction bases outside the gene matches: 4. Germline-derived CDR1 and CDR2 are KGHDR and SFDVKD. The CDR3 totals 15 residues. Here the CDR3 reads CATSDSGLAGSEQFF. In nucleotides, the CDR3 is TGTGCCACCAGTGATTCGGGACTAGCGGGGTCCGAGCAGTTCTTC.

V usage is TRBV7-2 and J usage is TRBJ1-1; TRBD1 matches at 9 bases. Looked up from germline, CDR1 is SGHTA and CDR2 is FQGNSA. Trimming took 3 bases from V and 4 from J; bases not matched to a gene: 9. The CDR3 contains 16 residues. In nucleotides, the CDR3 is TGTGCCAGCAGCTTGGCGAGGACAGGGGCGCTCACTGAAGCTTTCTTT. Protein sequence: CASSLARTGALTEAFF.

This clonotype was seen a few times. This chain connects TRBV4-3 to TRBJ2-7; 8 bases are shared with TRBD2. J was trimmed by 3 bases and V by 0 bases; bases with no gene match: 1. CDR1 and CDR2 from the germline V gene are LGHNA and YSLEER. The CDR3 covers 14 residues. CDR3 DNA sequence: TGCGCCAGCAGCCAAGAGAGCGGGAGCTACGAGCAGTACTTC. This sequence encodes CASSQESGSYEQYF.

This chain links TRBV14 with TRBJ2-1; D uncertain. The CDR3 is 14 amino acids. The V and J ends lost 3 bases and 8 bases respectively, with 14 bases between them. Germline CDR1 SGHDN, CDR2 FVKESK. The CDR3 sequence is CASSHPVPWDEQFF. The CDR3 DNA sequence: TGTGCCAGCAGCCACCCGGTCCCCTGGGATGAGCAGTTCTTC.

As DNA, the CDR3 is TGTGCCATCAGTGACGGTTTTGCTGGAGATACGCAGTATTTT. Its translation is CAISDGFAGDTQYF. J is TRBJ2-3 and V is TRBV10-3; D is undetermined. The V gene lost 3 bases and the J gene lost 5 bases, with 12 bases spanning the gap. Germline V CDR1 and CDR2: ENHRY, SYGVKD. The CDR3 runs 14 residues.

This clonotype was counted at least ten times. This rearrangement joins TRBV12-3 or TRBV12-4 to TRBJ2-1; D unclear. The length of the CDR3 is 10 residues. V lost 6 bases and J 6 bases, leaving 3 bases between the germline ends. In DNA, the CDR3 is TGTGCCAGCAGCTTCAATGAGCAGTTCTTC. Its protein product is CASSFNEQFF.

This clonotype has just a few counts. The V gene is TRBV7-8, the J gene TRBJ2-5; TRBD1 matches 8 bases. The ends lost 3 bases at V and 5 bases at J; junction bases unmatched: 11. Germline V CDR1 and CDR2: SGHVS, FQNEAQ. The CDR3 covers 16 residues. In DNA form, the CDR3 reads TGTGCCAGCAGCTTTTGGGCAGGGGGCTGGGATGAGACCCAGTACTTC. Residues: CASSFWAGGWDETQYF. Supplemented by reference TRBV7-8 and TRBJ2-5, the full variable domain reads GAGVSQSPRYKVAKRGQDVALRCDPISGHVSLFWYQQALGQGPEFLTYFQNEAQLDKSGLPSDRFFAERPEGSVSTLKIQRTQQEDSAVYLCASSFWAGGWDETQYFGPGTRLLVL.

The CDR3 coding sequence is TGTGCCATCAGTTTTGAAGGGAGGTATACGCAGTATTTT. It is translated as CAISFEGRYTQYF. The chain is built from TRBV10-3 and TRBJ2-3, with D possibly being TRBD2 (6 bases). The CDR3 extends over 13 amino acids. V lost 5 bases and J 7 bases, leaving 13 bases between the germline ends. Germline CDR1 is ENHRY and CDR2 is SYGVKD.

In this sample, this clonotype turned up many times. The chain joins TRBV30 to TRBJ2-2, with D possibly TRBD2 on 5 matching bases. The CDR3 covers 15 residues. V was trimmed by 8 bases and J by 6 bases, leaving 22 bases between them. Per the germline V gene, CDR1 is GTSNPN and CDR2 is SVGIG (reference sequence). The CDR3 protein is CARREDSRVAGELFF. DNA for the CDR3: TGTGCCCGCCGAGAGGACTCCCGGGTGGCCGGGGAGCTGTTTTTT.

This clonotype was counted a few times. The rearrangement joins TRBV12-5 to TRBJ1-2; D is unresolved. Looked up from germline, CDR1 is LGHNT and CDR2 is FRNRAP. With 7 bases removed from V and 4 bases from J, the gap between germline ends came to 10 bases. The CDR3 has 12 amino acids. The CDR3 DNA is TGTGCTAGTGCCCTCGACTCCTATGGCTACACCTTC. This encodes CASALDSYGYTF.

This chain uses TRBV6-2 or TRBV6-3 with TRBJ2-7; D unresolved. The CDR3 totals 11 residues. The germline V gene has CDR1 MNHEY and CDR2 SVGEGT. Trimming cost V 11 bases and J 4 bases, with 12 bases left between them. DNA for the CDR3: TGTGCCTCCAAGCGAGATTACGAGCAGTACTTC. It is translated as CASKRDYEQYF.

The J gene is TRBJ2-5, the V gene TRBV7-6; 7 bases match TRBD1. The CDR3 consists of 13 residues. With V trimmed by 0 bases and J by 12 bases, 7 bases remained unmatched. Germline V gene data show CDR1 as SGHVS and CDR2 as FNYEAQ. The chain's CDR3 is CASSLAGTGTEYF. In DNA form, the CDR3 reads TGTGCCAGCAGCTTAGCGGGCACCGGGACAGAGTACTTC.

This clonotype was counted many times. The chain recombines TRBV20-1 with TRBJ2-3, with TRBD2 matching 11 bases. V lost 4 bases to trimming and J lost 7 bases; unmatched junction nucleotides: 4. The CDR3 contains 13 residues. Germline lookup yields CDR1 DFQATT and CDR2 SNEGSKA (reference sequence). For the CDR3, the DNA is TGCAGTGCTACGACTAGCGGGACATATACGCAGTATTTT. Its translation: CSATTSGTYTQYF.

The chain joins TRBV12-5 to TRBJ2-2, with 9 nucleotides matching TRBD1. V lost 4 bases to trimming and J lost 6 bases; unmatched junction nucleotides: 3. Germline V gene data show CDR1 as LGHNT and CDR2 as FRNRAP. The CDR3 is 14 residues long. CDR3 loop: CASGSGQGAGELFF. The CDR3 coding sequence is TGTGCTAGTGGTTCGGGACAGGGCGCCGGGGAGCTGTTTTTT.

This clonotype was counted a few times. This chain's CDR3 is CSASVGTGGGETQYF. Here the CDR3 DNA reads TGCAGTGCTAGTGTTGGGACAGGGGGAGGAGAGACCCAGTACTTC. This sequence joins TRBV20-1 and TRBJ2-5; 11 bases line up with TRBD1. Losses at the gene ends were 3 bases for V and 4 bases for J; bases not matched to a gene: 7. There are 15 residues in the CDR3. Germline-derived CDR1 and CDR2 are DFQATT and SNEGSKA (reference sequence).

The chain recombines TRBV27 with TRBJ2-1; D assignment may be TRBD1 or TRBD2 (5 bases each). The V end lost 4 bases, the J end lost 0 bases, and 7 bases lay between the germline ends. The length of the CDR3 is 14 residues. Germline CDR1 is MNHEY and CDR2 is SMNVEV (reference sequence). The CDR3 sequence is CASSWGSSYNEQFF. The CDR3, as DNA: TGTGCCAGCAGTTGGGGGAGCTCCTACAATGAGCAGTTCTTC.